Given below is one T cell receptor beta chain in context. This record comes from a study of blood T cell repertoires in COVID-19. At the level of the study: Collection of acute and convalescent COVID-19 samples took place in the United States, Italy and Spain. The cDNA or gDNA used as material had been derived from T cells, B-cell-depleted T cells, or PBMCs.

Original handling: Reference gene primers were amplified, and this amplification served to estimate nucleated cell counts. The protocol was immunoSEQ multiplex PCR, while the TCRdb copy is restricted to in-frame clones and leaves out a portion. V and J calls and clone size are as listed in that table; D and trimming were resolved from the DNA. The sample carries just under 55,000 clones, roughly nine tenths recorded once. From germline, CDR1 is MNHEY and CDR2 SMNVEV (reference sequence). The junction had 6 bases not matched to a gene; V was cut back by 6 bases and J by 10 bases. The CDR3 runs 12 residues.

This sequence joins TRBV27 and TRBJ2-1, with 7 bases aligning to TRBD1. Sequenced material: peripheral blood. This receptor was identified in a woman in her thirties or forties with active COVID-19. The CDR3 here is CASRRGPNEQFF. In DNA, the CDR3 is TGTGCCAGCAGAAGGGGGCCGAACGAGCAGTTCTTC.